This T cell receptor beta chain was found in a study of cytomegalovirus exposure and HLA in healthy donors. Study-level points and caveats: Across donors, presence/absence analyses took sequencing depth to be roughly uniform. Among TCR sequences, most were rare, though some public TCRs appeared in many donors. Being indistinguishable, some V segments were excluded, TRBV6-2 and TRBV6-3 among them.

V was clipped by 5 bases and J by 0 bases, with 13 bases between them. The CDR3 consists of 15 residues. Per germline, CDR1 MDHEN and CDR2 SYDVKM. 13 Jbeta primers and 60 Vbeta primers were used for the PCR. The repertoire was sequenced with immunoSEQ multiplex PCR; TCRdb's copy has only in-frame clones and lacks some. Seen here are 170,000 or so clones, about 80% observed once, and the top ten hold about 2%. Concerning this clone itself: Its specificity is not known.

This receptor was identified in a woman aged 30 to 39 in good health and CMV-seronegative. The chain combines TRBV28 with TRBJ1-1; possibly TRBD1 for D (5 bases). The sequenced sample consisted of PBMCs. The CDR3 bases are TGTGCCAGCAGTACCGCAGGGTCCATGAACACTGAAGCTTTCTTT. Protein: CASSTAGSMNTEAFF.